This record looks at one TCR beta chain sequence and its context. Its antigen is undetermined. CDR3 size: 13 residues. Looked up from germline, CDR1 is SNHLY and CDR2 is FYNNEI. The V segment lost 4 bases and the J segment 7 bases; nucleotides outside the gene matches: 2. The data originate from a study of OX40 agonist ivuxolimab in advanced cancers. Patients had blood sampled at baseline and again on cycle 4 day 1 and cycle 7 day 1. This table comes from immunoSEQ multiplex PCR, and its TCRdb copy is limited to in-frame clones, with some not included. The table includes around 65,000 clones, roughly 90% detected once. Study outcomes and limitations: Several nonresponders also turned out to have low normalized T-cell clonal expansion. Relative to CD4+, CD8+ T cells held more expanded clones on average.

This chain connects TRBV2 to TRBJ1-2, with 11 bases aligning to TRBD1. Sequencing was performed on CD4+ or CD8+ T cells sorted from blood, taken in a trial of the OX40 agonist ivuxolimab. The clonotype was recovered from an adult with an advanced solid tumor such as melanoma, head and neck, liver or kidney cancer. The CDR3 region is CASSGTGGVGYTF. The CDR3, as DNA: TGTGCCAGCAGTGGGACAGGGGGCGTTGGCTACACCTTC. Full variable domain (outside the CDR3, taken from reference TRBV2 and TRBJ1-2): EPEVTQTPSHQVTQMGQEVILRCVPISNHLYFYWYRQILGQKVEFLVSFYNNEISEKSEIFDDQFSVERPDGSNFTLKIRSTKLEDSAMYFCASSGTGGVGYTFGSGTRLTVV.